Following are 14 T cell receptor beta chains from one sample sequenced in a study of PD-1 blockade in classical Hodgkin lymphoma. Method: immunoSEQ multiplex PCR; TCRdb's copy keeps in-frame clones and lacks some. There are 100,000 or so clones in the sample; 89% occur only once, and under 20% lies in the top ten. Documented time point: cycle 4 day 1 (C4D1), after 6 weeks of nivolumab. There was relapse after autologous stem cell transplantation in every patient, and there was variation in brentuximab vedotin exposure. The sample was peripheral blood mononuclear cells (PBMCs), taken before the fourth cycle of nivolumab. All receptors derive from a human donor with classical Hodgkin lymphoma.

The rearrangement uses TRBV6-5 and TRBJ1-1; 7 positions match TRBD1. This CDR3 has 13 amino acids. After removal of 5 bases from V and 11 bases from J, the junction contained 11 bases not matched to a gene. Germline CDR1 MNHEY, CDR2 SVGAGI. The DNA for the CDR3 is TGTGCCAGCAGTCCCCGGGACAGTATCATTGCTTTCTTT. It yields the protein CASSPRDSIIAFF.

V and J are TRBV12-2 and TRBJ1-4; the table's D call of TRBD1 was not tested on the DNA. TRBV12-2 is a pseudogene. The CDR3 covers 18 residues. The CDR3 nucleotides are TGTGCAAGTCGCACCCGACAGGGGGCTCTTCCCACTAATGAAAAACTGTTTTTT. Translating it yields CASRTRQGALPTNEKLFF.

V and J are TRBV4-1 and TRBJ2-4; weak D call: TRBD1 (6 bases). Germline V gene data show CDR1 as MGHRA and CDR2 as YSYEKL. Trimming cost V 0 bases and J 6 bases, with 18 bases left between them. The CDR3 loop spans 17 amino acids. CDR3 sequence: CASSQEDVTGPPNIQYF. In DNA, the CDR3 is TGCGCCAGCAGCCAAGAGGATGTGACAGGCCCCCCAAACATTCAGTACTTC.

This sequence joins TRBV28 and TRBJ1-2; D is ambiguous. Germline V gene data show CDR1 as MDHEN and CDR2 as SYDVKM. Trimming stripped 7 bases from V and 5 bases from J, with 17 bases between. The CDR3 extends over 14 amino acids. CDR3 residues: CASTYDGARYGYTF. In nucleotides, the CDR3 is TGTGCCAGCACCTACGACGGCGCTAGATATGGCTACACCTTC.

This chain links TRBV6-5 with TRBJ2-7, with 10 bases matching TRBD1. Germline V gives CDR1 MNHEY, CDR2 SVGAGI. The V gene end was trimmed by 6 bases and the J gene end by 3 bases; junction bases not matched to a gene: 5. This CDR3 is built from 14 residues. CDR3 nucleotides: TGTGCCAGCAGAACCGGGACAGGGGTCTACGAGCAGTACTTC. Its protein is CASRTGTGVYEQYF.

V and J are TRBV5-1 and TRBJ2-5, with TRBD2 matching over 12 bases. V trimming: 2 bases; J trimming: 9 bases; junction bases outside the gene matches: 11. This CDR3 is 16 amino acids long. CDR1 and CDR2 (germline): SGHRS, YFSETQ. In DNA, the CDR3 is TGCGCCAGCAGCTTTGGGACTAGCGGGCTACCAGGGGCCCAGTACTTC. It yields the protein CASSFGTSGLPGAQYF.

The table lists this clone with a few counts. This rearrangement joins TRBV9 to TRBJ1-5, with TRBD1 matching 10 bases. J was trimmed by 4 bases and V by 0 bases; bases with no gene match: 1. From germline, CDR1 is SGDLS and CDR2 YYNGEE. This CDR3 spans 15 amino acids. The CDR3 DNA reads TGTGCCAGCAGCGTAGGACAGGGGGCAAATCAGCCCCAGCATTTT. It translates to CASSVGQGANQPQHF. The whole variable domain, remainder taken from reference TRBV9 and TRBJ1-5, is DSGVTQTPKHLITATGQRVTLRCSPRSGDLSVYWYQQSLDQGLQFLIQYYNGEERAKGNILERFSAQQFPDLHSELNLSSLELGDSALYFCASSVGQGANQPQHFGDGTRLSIL.

This chain joins TRBV15 and TRBJ1-3, with a possible D match to TRBD1 (5 bases). The CDR3 sequence is 15 residues long. Germline V gene lookup returns CDR1 LNHNV and CDR2 YYDKDF (reference sequence). V lost 5 bases and J lost 3, with 14 bases in between. CDR3 region: CATSLQGGFGNTIYF. DNA for the CDR3: TGTGCCACCAGCCTCCAGGGAGGGTTTGGAAACACCATATATTTT.

The V and J genes are TRBV11-2 and TRBJ2-5, with 7 bases that match TRBD1. The CDR3 is made up of 15 amino acids. Germline V gene sequence: CDR1 SGHAT, CDR2 FQNNGV. The V segment lost 6 bases and the J segment 2 bases; nucleotides outside the gene matches: 9. The CDR3 DNA sequence: TGTGCCAGCAGAAGAGCCCCAGGGGGTCAAGAGACCCAGTACTTC. Translation: CASRRAPGGQETQYF.

The rearrangement joins TRBV7-8 to TRBJ1-3, with D uncertain. Trimming left V 4 bases short and J 0 bases short, with 19 bases between. Germline V lookup: CDR1 SGHVS, CDR2 FQNEAQ. The CDR3 contains 18 residues. The CDR3 DNA follows: TGTGCCAGCAGCTCAAGATTAATGACGGTTGACTCTGGAAACACCATATATTTT. Its translation is CASSSRLMTVDSGNTIYF.

The chain couples TRBV5-4 to TRBJ2-7; D uncertain. Germline V gives CDR1 SGHNT, CDR2 YYREEE (reference sequence). The CDR3 covers 14 residues. Trimming stripped 0 bases from V and 2 bases from J, with 9 bases between. The CDR3 DNA reads as TGTGCCAGCAGCTTGGGAGAACAGCCCTACGAGCAGTACTTC. This translates into CASSLGEQPYEQYF.

This sequence joins TRBV18 and TRBJ1-1, with D unresolved. The length of the CDR3 is 13 residues. Germline V lookup: CDR1 KGHSH, CDR2 LQKENI. Trimming took 1 base from V and 1 from J, leaving 4 bases between them. CDR3 nucleotides: TGTGCCAGCTCACCACTACCGAACACTGAAGCTTTCTTT. Residues: CASSPLPNTEAFF. The full variable domain, with the rest looked up from reference TRBV18 and TRBJ1-1, is NAGVMQNPRHLVRRRGQEARLRCSPMKGHSHVYWYRQLPEEGLKFMVYLQKENIIDESGMPKERFSAEFPKEGPSILRIQQVVRGDSAAYFCASSPLPNTEAFFGQGTRLTVV.

The chain links TRBV29-1 to TRBJ2-5, with no clear D. CDR3 size: 12 residues. Trimming took off 4 bases at V and 4 bases at J, with 10 bases between the two ends. Germline values: CDR1 SQVTM, CDR2 ANQGSEA. As DNA, the CDR3 is TGCAGCGTTGTTCGGCAAAGAGAGACCCAGTACTTC. Encoded protein: CSVVRQRETQYF.

The rearrangement joins TRBV5-5 to TRBJ1-5; 12 bases map to TRBD1. The CDR3 has 19 residues. With V trimmed by 0 bases and J by 2 bases, 9 bases remained unmatched. CDR1 is SGHKS and CDR2 is YYEKEE in the germline V gene (reference sequence). The CDR3 protein is CASSLGPGTGGAGNQPQHF. CDR3 sequence (DNA): TGTGCCAGCAGCTTGGGCCCCGGGACAGGGGGCGCGGGCAATCAGCCCCAGCATTTT.